This T cell receptor beta chain was recorded in a study of blood T cell repertoires in COVID-19. As for the study in general: The United States, Italy and Spain supplied acute and convalescent COVID-19 samples. PBMCs, B-cell-depleted T cells, or T cells were the source of the cDNA or gDNA that made up the material.

The V end lost 10 bases, the J end lost 7 bases, and 19 bases lay between the germline ends. Germline V CDR1 and CDR2: WNHNN, SYGVQD (reference sequence). This CDR3 comprises 14 residues. The method was immunoSEQ multiplex PCR; TCRdb's version includes in-frame clones alone and lacks a portion of them. This sample carries over 85,000 clones, about four fifths of them seen once, and the ten largest clones take less than 10%. This receptor was obtained from a man in his forties with active or convalescent COVID-19. Material for sequencing was peripheral blood. This chain links TRBV10-1 with TRBJ1-4; unclear D gene. In DNA form, the CDR3 reads TGCGCCACCCGGACCCGGACGGAGGTTGAAAAACTGTTTTTT. This encodes CATRTRTEVEKLFF.